Below are 14 T cell receptor beta chains sequenced from a single sample in a study of blood T cell repertoires in COVID-19. The table came from immunoSEQ multiplex PCR; TCRdb's copy has only in-frame clones and leaves some out. The sample records 250,000 or so clones, 70% to 90% being singletons. The sample was PBMCs or T cells enriched from blood (not recorded which). The receptors originated from a woman aged 45-65 years who had recovered from COVID-19.

The rearrangement joins TRBV19 to TRBJ1-1, with D unresolved. Germline values: CDR1 LNHDA, CDR2 SQIVND (reference sequence). This CDR3 has 13 amino acids. V was clipped by 3 bases and J by 2 bases, with 7 bases between them. CDR3 amino acids: CASSMGPNTEAFF. The CDR3 DNA follows: TGTGCCAGTAGTATGGGCCCAAACACTGAAGCTTTCTTT.

This sequence joins TRBV6-6 and TRBJ1-5; 12 bases fit TRBD1. Germline V CDR1 and CDR2: MNHNY, SVGAGI (reference sequence). CDR3 length: 17 amino acids. V lost 5 bases to trimming and J lost 5 bases; unmatched junction nucleotides: 10. In DNA form, the CDR3 reads TGTGCCAGCAGTCCCCTCCGGGACAGGGGGCGGGATCAGCCCCAGCATTTT. Translation gives CASSPLRDRGRDQPQHF.

This chain uses TRBV5-1 with TRBJ2-3, with TRBD2 matching over 9 bases. The CDR3 consists of 15 residues. J was trimmed by 1 base and V by 0 bases; bases with no gene match: 0. From germline, CDR1 is SGHRS and CDR2 YFSETQ. CDR3 in amino acids: CASSLGLAGTDTQYF. The CDR3 DNA reads TGCGCCAGCAGCTTGGGACTAGCGGGCACAGATACGCAGTATTTT.

This clone was picked up one time. V gene TRBV27 combines with J gene TRBJ1-1; possible D gene TRBD1, 5 bases. This CDR3 is built from 14 residues. Germline V CDR1 and CDR2: MNHEY, SMNVEV (reference sequence). Trimming removed 6 bases from V and 4 bases from J, with 15 bases in between. The CDR3 reads CASSGGGGSTEAFF. The CDR3 coding sequence is TGTGCCAGCAGCGGGGGAGGCGGCAGCACTGAAGCTTTCTTT.

This clone was recorded a few times. In DNA form, the CDR3 reads TGTGCCAGCTCACCTCCGTATAATTCACCCCTCCACTTT. The encoded protein is CASSPPYNSPLHF. This sequence joins TRBV18 and TRBJ1-6, with no clear D. The germline gives CDR1 KGHSH, CDR2 LQKENI. This CDR3 has 13 amino acids. The V gene lost 3 bases and the J gene lost 4 bases, with 4 bases spanning the gap.

The chain has TRBV27 and TRBJ2-3; 7 bases are shared with TRBD1. CDR3 length: 15 amino acids. V lost 2 bases to trimming and J lost 3 bases; unmatched junction nucleotides: 5. The germline V gene has CDR1 MNHEY and CDR2 SMNVEV (reference sequence). The CDR3 region is CASSLQGVLTDTQYF. The CDR3, as DNA: TGTGCCAGCAGTTTACAGGGGGTTCTTACAGATACGCAGTATTTT.

This clone was seen a handful of times. The chain combines TRBV5-6 with TRBJ2-7; possibly TRBD2 for D (7 bases). This CDR3 is built from 13 residues. With 6 bases removed from V and 5 bases from J, the gap between germline ends came to 15 bases. In germline, CDR1 is SGHDT, CDR2 YYEEEE. The CDR3 sequence: CASTREGGNEQYF. In nucleotides, the CDR3 is TGTGCCAGCACTAGGGAGGGGGGAAACGAGCAGTACTTC.

This clone was counted a few times. The chain is built from TRBV28 and TRBJ1-3; weak D call: TRBD1 (5 bases). V lost 7 bases to trimming and J lost 1 base, with 14 bases between them. CDR3 size: 15 residues. Germline V CDR1 and CDR2: MDHEN, SYDVKM. The CDR3 reads CASTFRQPSGNTIYF. The DNA for the CDR3 is TGTGCCAGCACCTTCCGACAGCCATCTGGAAACACCATATATTTT.

The chain links TRBV28 to TRBJ2-5; unclear D gene. Deletions cut 2 bases from V and 2 bases from J, with 15 bases between. Germline V CDR1 and CDR2: MDHEN, SYDVKM. The CDR3 runs to 16 residues. CDR3 protein: CASSLAGTALQETQYF. CDR3 DNA sequence: TGTGCCAGCAGTTTAGCAGGTACAGCTCTTCAAGAGACCCAGTACTTC. Looking up the rest from reference TRBV28 and TRBJ2-5 gives the full variable domain: DVKVTQSSRYLVKRTGEKVFLECVQDMDHENMFWYRQDPGLGLRLIYFSYDVKMKEKGDIPEGYSVSREKKERFSLILESASTNQTSMYLCASSLAGTALQETQYFGPGTRLLVL.

The V and J genes are TRBV6-5 and TRBJ1-3; no clear D. Trimming cost V 6 bases and J 2 bases, with 14 bases left between them. This CDR3 region has 15 residues. The germline gives CDR1 MNHEY, CDR2 SVGAGI. The CDR3 bases are TGTGCCAGCAGCCCCTCGATTACTCCTGGAAACACCATATATTTT. Encoded protein: CASSPSITPGNTIYF.

The chain uses TRBV5-6 and TRBJ1-4; TRBD1 matches 7 bases. The CDR3 has 17 residues. Germline V lookup: CDR1 SGHDT, CDR2 YYEEEE. The trim removed 0 bases at V and 0 bases at J, leaving 5 bases unmatched. The CDR3 nucleotides read TGTGCCAGCAGCTTGGAGACAGGGCACTCAACTAATGAAAAACTGTTTTTT. It specifies CASSLETGHSTNEKLFF. Filled out from reference TRBV5-6 and TRBJ1-4, the complete variable domain reads DAGVTQSPTHLIKTRGQQVTLRCSPKSGHDTVSWYQQALGQGPQFIFQYYEEEERQRGNFPDRFSGHQFPNYSSELNVNALLLGDSALYLCASSLETGHSTNEKLFFGSGTQLSVL.

This clone is a singleton in its sample. This sequence joins TRBV5-1 and TRBJ1-4, with 9 bases lining up with TRBD1. J lost 8 bases, V lost 2 bases, and 7 bases had no gene match. Per the germline V gene, CDR1 is SGHRS and CDR2 is YFSETQ. This CDR3 has 15 amino acids. CDR3 in amino acids: CASSFSGGQGEKLFF. CDR3 DNA: TGCGCCAGCAGCTTCTCCGGGGGACAGGGAGAAAAACTGTTTTTT.

The chain is built from TRBV27 and TRBJ2-7, with 7 bases identical to TRBD2. CDR1 is MNHEY, CDR2 SMNVEV, per germline (reference sequence). V shed 11 bases and J 1 base; nucleotides not matched to a gene: 11. This CDR3 region has 14 residues. This CDR3 reads CASRGQRGSYEQYF. The CDR3 nucleotides are TGTGCCTCACGGGGCCAGCGGGGATCCTACGAGCAGTACTTC.

The V and J genes are TRBV28 and TRBJ1-2, with TRBD1 matching over 10 bases. Trimming cost V 7 bases and J 8 bases; bases outside gene matches: 13. Germline CDR1 MDHEN, CDR2 SYDVKM. The CDR3 length is 15 residues. CDR3 sequence (DNA): TGTGCCAGCAAGCCGGGACAGGGGATTCGGGAAGGCTACACCTTC. Translation gives CASKPGQGIREGYTF.